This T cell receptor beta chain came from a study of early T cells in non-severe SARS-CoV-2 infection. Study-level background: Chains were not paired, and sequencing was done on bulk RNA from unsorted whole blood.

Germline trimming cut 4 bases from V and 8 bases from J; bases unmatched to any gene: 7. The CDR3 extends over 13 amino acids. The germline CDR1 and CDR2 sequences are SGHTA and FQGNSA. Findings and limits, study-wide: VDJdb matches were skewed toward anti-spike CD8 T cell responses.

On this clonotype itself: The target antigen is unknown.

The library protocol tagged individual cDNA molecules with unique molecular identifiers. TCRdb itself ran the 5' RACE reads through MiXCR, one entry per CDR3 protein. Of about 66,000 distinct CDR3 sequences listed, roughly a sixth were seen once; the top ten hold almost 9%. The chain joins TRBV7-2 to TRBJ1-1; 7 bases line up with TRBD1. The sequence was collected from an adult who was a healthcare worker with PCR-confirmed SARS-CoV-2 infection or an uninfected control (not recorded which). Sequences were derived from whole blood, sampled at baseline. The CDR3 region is CASSSRQGPEAFF. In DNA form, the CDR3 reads TGTGCCAGCAGCTCCCGACAGGGTCCGGAAGCTTTCTTT.